Each of the 14 T cell receptor beta chains below was sequenced from the same sample in a study of blood T cell repertoires in COVID-19. Libraries were prepared by immunoSEQ multiplex PCR; TCRdb keeps only in-frame clonotypes and omits some of them. In the table there are some 120,000 clones, more than 70% of which are singletons. The sequencing sample was made of peripheral blood. Receptor source: an elderly man with active or convalescent COVID-19.

The chain recombines TRBV3-1 (or the pseudogene TRBV3-2) with TRBJ1-2, with TRBD1 matching over 7 bases. Trimming removed 0 bases from V and 6 bases from J; junction bases left unmatched: 4. Germline V lookup: CDR1 LGHDT, CDR2 YNNKEL (reference sequence). This CDR3 region has 14 residues. The CDR3 DNA follows: TGTGCCAGCAGCCAAGACCAGACAGGGCATGGCTACACCTTC. Residues: CASSQDQTGHGYTF.

The chain uses TRBV7-6 and TRBJ1-1; D perhaps matches TRBD1 (5 bases). CDR3 length: 17 amino acids. Trimming stripped 0 bases from V and 0 bases from J, with 14 bases between. CDR1 is SGHVS, CDR2 FNYEAQ, per germline. The CDR3 DNA sequence: TGTGCCAGCAGCTTAGCGCAGGGCTTGGGCATGAACACTGAAGCTTTCTTT. Translation: CASSLAQGLGMNTEAFF. The full variable domain, completed using reference TRBV7-6 and TRBJ1-1, is GAGVSQSPRYKVTKRGQDVALRCDPISGHVSLYWYRQALGQGPEFLTYFNYEAQQDKSGLPNDRFSAERPEGSISTLTIQRTEQRDSAMYRCASSLAQGLGMNTEAFFGQGTRLTVV.

This clone was detected only a few times. The chain couples TRBV27 to TRBJ2-1; perhaps TRBD1 as D (6 bases). This CDR3 comprises 14 residues. V was trimmed by 4 bases and J by 1 base, leaving 8 bases between them. The V gene's germline CDR1 is MNHEY and CDR2 SMNVEV (reference sequence). The CDR3 region is CASSYRASYNEQFF. As DNA, the CDR3 is TGTGCCAGCAGTTACAGGGCTTCCTACAATGAGCAGTTCTTC.

The chain carries TRBV6-2 or TRBV6-3 and TRBJ1-6; TRBD1 aligns across 8 bases. Germline lookup yields CDR1 MNHEY and CDR2 SVGEGT. The CDR3 has 16 residues. V trimming: 6 bases; J trimming: 2 bases; junction bases outside the gene matches: 6. The CDR3 nucleotides are TGTGCCAGCAGCGCTCAGGGGGCGGCCTATAATTCACCCCTCCACTTT. The encoded protein is CASSAQGAAYNSPLHF.

CDR3 residues: CASSPLAGTSEQYF. The DNA for the CDR3 is TGTGCCAGCAGTCCGCTAGCGGGGACGAGCGAGCAGTACTTC. The gene calls are TRBV28 and TRBJ2-7, with 9 bases identical to TRBD2. Trimming removed 5 bases from V and 6 bases from J; junction bases left unmatched: 8. The V gene's germline CDR1 is MDHEN and CDR2 SYDVKM. This CDR3 has 14 residues.

V gene TRBV28 combines with J gene TRBJ1-2; D is possibly TRBD1 (5 bases). CDR1 and CDR2 (germline): MDHEN, SYDVKM. The V gene lost 4 bases and the J gene lost 6 bases, with 15 bases spanning the gap. This CDR3 region has 14 residues. In DNA form, the CDR3 reads TGTGCCAGCAGTTCGGGGGGGGACGTGGATGGCTACACCTTC. Amino acids: CASSSGGDVDGYTF.

The J gene is TRBJ2-7, the V gene TRBV6-2 or TRBV6-3; D is possibly TRBD2 (6 bases). Germline V gives CDR1 MNHEY, CDR2 SVGEGT. Deletions cut 2 bases from V and 6 bases from J, with 11 bases between. The CDR3 has 13 amino acids. The chain's CDR3 is CASSYPWDSEQYF. Written as DNA, the CDR3 is TGTGCCAGCAGTTACCCGTGGGACTCCGAGCAGTACTTC.

The V call is TRBV4-1, the J call TRBJ1-4; 7 positions match TRBD1. The germline V gene encodes CDR1 MGHRA and CDR2 YSYEKL. The V and J ends lost 4 bases and 4 bases, in that order; junction bases with no gene match: 6. CDR3 length: 15 amino acids. CDR3 DNA: TGCGCCAGCAGCCGGGGGGACAGAGATAATGAAAAACTGTTTTTT. This encodes CASSRGDRDNEKLFF.

The gene calls are TRBV28 and TRBJ2-7; TRBD1 agrees at 8 bases. V lost 4 bases to trimming and J lost 1 base; unmatched junction nucleotides: 3. Germline V gives CDR1 MDHEN, CDR2 SYDVKM. The length of the CDR3 is 14 residues. In DNA form, the CDR3 reads TGTGCCAGCAGTTCAACAGGGGGGTCCTACGAGCAGTACTTC. This gives the protein CASSSTGGSYEQYF. The entire variable domain, with the rest obtained from reference TRBV28 and TRBJ2-7, is as follows: DVKVTQSSRYLVKRTGEKVFLECVQDMDHENMFWYRQDPGLGLRLIYFSYDVKMKEKGDIPEGYSVSREKKERFSLILESASTNQTSMYLCASSSTGGSYEQYFGPGTRLTVT.

This clone has just a few counts. V is TRBV6-4 and J is TRBJ2-7, with 8 bases lining up with TRBD1. The CDR3 sequence is 13 residues long. Per germline, CDR1 MRHNA and CDR2 SNTAGT. V lost 4 bases to trimming and J lost 6 bases; unmatched junction nucleotides: 5. For the CDR3, the DNA is TGTGCCAGCAGTGGTGACAGGGGAGGCGAGCAGTACTTC. Translating it yields CASSGDRGGEQYF.

The rearrangement joins TRBV7-2 to TRBJ2-7; 8 bases agree with TRBD1. Germline loops: CDR1 SGHTA, CDR2 FQGNSA. The CDR3 has 15 amino acids. Unmatched junction bases numbered 7, after V lost 2 bases and J lost 4 bases. The CDR3 sequence: CASSLIPGGEYEQYF. The CDR3 nucleotides read TGTGCCAGCAGCTTAATTCCAGGGGGCGAGTACGAGCAGTACTTC.

This clone was found once. V and J are TRBV11-2 and TRBJ1-2; D is unclear. With 10 bases removed from V and 4 bases from J, the gap between germline ends came to 13 bases. The CDR3 is 12 amino acids. Germline CDR1 is SGHAT and CDR2 is FQNNGV. CDR3 loop: CAIAEGSYGYTF. DNA for the CDR3: TGTGCCATTGCTGAGGGTAGCTATGGCTACACCTTC.

A single count supports this clone. The V call is TRBV27, the J call TRBJ2-1; no firm D call. CDR1 MNHEY and CDR2 SMNVEV come from the germline V gene (reference sequence). This CDR3 contains 12 residues. V was clipped by 2 bases and J by 6 bases, with 5 bases between them. CDR3 sequence (DNA): TGTGCCAGCAGTTTACCGGGCAATGAGCAGTTCTTC. Protein sequence: CASSLPGNEQFF.

The V and J genes are TRBV25-1 and TRBJ1-1, with 9 positions matching TRBD1. CDR1 and CDR2 from the germline V gene are MGHDK and SYGVNS. J lost 6 bases, V lost 2 bases, and 4 bases had no gene match. The CDR3 totals 14 residues. CDR3 loop: CASSELTGGSEAFF. The CDR3 DNA follows: TGTGCCAGCAGTGAACTAACAGGGGGCTCTGAAGCTTTCTTT.